Each of the 12 T cell receptor beta chains below was sequenced from the same sample in a study of T cells after yellow fever vaccination. TCRdb reprocessed the 5' RACE reads with MiXCR, giving one entry per CDR3 protein. The sample carries some 260,000 distinct CDR3 sequences, 5.2% recorded once. Here the sequenced sample was CD4+ T cells sorted from PBMCs, taken on the day of the yellow fever booster vaccination. These receptors were collected from a man in his late teens or twenties who received the YFV17D yellow fever vaccine.

This clonotype came up many times. J is TRBJ1-5 and V is TRBV7-2, with D tentatively TRBD1 (5 bases). Germline loops: CDR1 SGHTA, CDR2 FQGNSA. This CDR3 region has 16 residues. Deletions cut 1 base from V and 3 bases from J, with 13 bases between. CDR3 amino acids: CASSLVGGNTNQPQHF. As DNA, the CDR3 is TGTGCCAGCAGCTTAGTTGGGGGAAACACCAATCAGCCCCAGCATTTT.

The rearrangement joins TRBV5-5 to TRBJ2-7; no definite D call. Trimming took off 4 bases at V and 7 bases at J, with 18 bases between the two ends. The V gene's germline CDR1 is SGHKS and CDR2 YYEKEE (reference sequence). This CDR3 has 14 amino acids. The CDR3 DNA reads as TGTGCCAGCAGCCACCGACCCGGCGATAGGGAGCAGTACTTC. It codes for CASSHRPGDREQYF.

The sample holds many counts of this clonotype. The chain employs TRBV4-1 and TRBJ2-7; tentative D call: TRBD1 (6 bases). Germline CDR1 MGHRA, CDR2 YSYEKL. Trimming took 0 bases from V and 7 from J, leaving 16 bases between them. The CDR3 runs 15 residues. The CDR3 reads CASSQEGGRGGEQYV. The CDR3 DNA sequence: TGCGCCAGCAGCCAAGAGGGTGGCAGGGGTGGTGAGCAGTACGTC.

The J gene is TRBJ2-1, the V gene TRBV9; 12 bases map to TRBD2. The junction had 15 bases not matched to a gene; V was cut back by 4 bases and J by 10 bases. CDR3 size: 17 residues. CDR1 is SGDLS, CDR2 YYNGEE, per germline. Here the CDR3 DNA reads TGTGCCAGCAGCCTAAGTCCCCGACTAGCGGGGGAGGGGGAGCAGTTCTTC. It encodes CASSLSPRLAGEGEQFF.

V is TRBV9 and J is TRBJ2-1; D is unclear. Deletions cut 6 bases from V and 0 bases from J, with 13 bases between. This CDR3 is 15 amino acids long. Germline V lookup: CDR1 SGDLS, CDR2 YYNGEE. The chain's CDR3 is CASIQKWGSYNEQFF. The CDR3 nucleotides read TGTGCCAGCATCCAGAAATGGGGCTCCTACAATGAGCAGTTCTTC.

This chain uses TRBV14 with TRBJ2-7; tentative D call: TRBD1 (5 bases). V was trimmed by 2 bases and J by 5 bases, leaving 10 bases between them. Germline values: CDR1 SGHDN, CDR2 FVKESK. The CDR3 totals 13 residues. The CDR3 spells CASSQSRAHEQYF. For the CDR3, the DNA is TGTGCCAGCAGCCAATCCAGGGCCCACGAGCAGTACTTC.

This clonotype was seen many times. This chain joins TRBV10-1 and TRBJ2-5, with D unclear. In germline, CDR1 is WNHNN, CDR2 SYGVQD (reference sequence). Trimming shortened V by 5 bases and J by 5 bases, and 15 bases separated the two germline ends. CDR3 length equals 14 residues. CDR3 coding DNA: TGCGCCAGCAGTTCGGACGCGACCGCGGAGACCCAGTACTTC. Translating it yields CASSSDATAETQYF.

This clonotype was observed a few times. The chain combines TRBV5-1 with TRBJ2-1; 12 bases are shared with TRBD1. The CDR3 length is 15 residues. From germline, CDR1 is SGHRS and CDR2 YFSETQ. The junction had 7 bases not matched to a gene; V was cut back by 0 bases and J by 12 bases. The DNA of the CDR3 is TGCGCCAGCAGCTTGGCCGGGGGACAGGGGGCCGGGCAGTTCTTC. Its translation is CASSLAGGQGAGQFF.

This sequence joins TRBV5-1 and TRBJ2-1, with 8 bases lining up with TRBD1. This CDR3 has 16 amino acids. Germline lookup yields CDR1 SGHRS and CDR2 YFSETQ. Trimming at V came to 4 bases and at J to 0 bases, leaving 6 bases not matched to a gene. CDR3 sequence: CASSTRQGSSYNEQFF. DNA of the CDR3: TGCGCCAGCAGCACCCGACAGGGGAGCTCCTACAATGAGCAGTTCTTC.

The rearrangement links TRBV5-4 to TRBJ2-3; TRBD1 or TRBD2 may be the D gene (5 bases each). This CDR3 has 16 amino acids. Germline CDR1 reads SGHNT; CDR2 reads YYREEE (reference sequence). V was clipped by 3 bases and J by 5 bases, with 19 bases between them. CDR3 nucleotide sequence: TGTGCCAGCAGCTGGGTCTTACGGGGCCGTAGAGATACGCAGTATTTT. Translated, it gives CASSWVLRGRRDTQYF.

The rearrangement joins TRBV27 to TRBJ2-5, with D perhaps matching TRBD2 (7 bases). Trimming cost V 3 bases and J 5 bases, with 19 bases left between them. CDR1 MNHEY and CDR2 SMNVEV come from the germline V gene (reference sequence). The CDR3 covers 16 residues. The CDR3 here is CASSFMSAGAGETQYF. The CDR3 bases are TGTGCCAGCAGTTTTATGTCGGCGGGGGCAGGGGAGACCCAGTACTTC.

V usage is TRBV7-3 and J usage is TRBJ1-1; weak D call: TRBD1 (5 bases). The germline V gene encodes CDR1 SGHTA and CDR2 FQGTGA. V was cut by 5 bases and J by 5 bases, with 12 bases left in between. CDR3 length: 13 amino acids. Here the CDR3 reads CASSASGGTEAFF. The CDR3, as DNA: TGTGCCAGCAGCGCCTCGGGGGGAACTGAAGCTTTCTTT.